The rows below give T cell receptor beta chains drawn from one sample of a study of T cell responses to AZD1222 COVID-19 vaccine. Assay used: immunoSEQ multiplex PCR; TCRdb lists only in-frame clones, some missing. This table has 95,000 to 100,000 clones, about 88% appearing once. Sequencing used peripheral blood, obtained 28 days after the second AZD1222 dose. Every receptor here comes from an adult who received the AZD1222 COVID-19 vaccine. Each CDR3 is given without its conserved first and last residue. A D gene is named only where the DNA matches it firmly.

CDR3 | D | J | V
ASSQGLAGGNSYEQY | TRBD2 | TRBJ2-7 | TRBV18
ASSLGRQRAIY | NA | TRBJ1-3 | TRBV11-2
ASSQDGRGDEQY | NA | TRBJ2-7 | TRBV4-1
ASSPRSTDSYGYT | NA | TRBJ1-2 | TRBV6-5
ASSIDKVWSYAGELF | NA | TRBJ2-2 | TRBV19
SVVMQPTSYEQY | NA | TRBJ2-7 | TRBV29-1
AQQVQGPFLRKAF | NA | TRBJ1-1 | TRBV30
ASSLEGPNEQY | NA | TRBJ2-7 | TRBV2
ASSTHRALGEQY | NA | TRBJ2-7 | TRBV11-2
ASSNRVQRDTQY | NA | TRBJ2-3 | TRBV6-2/TRBV6-3
ASSPRTDTQY | NA | TRBJ2-3 | TRBV7-2
ASTASGFRNEQF | NA | TRBJ2-1 | TRBV5-1
ASRSTRYEQY | NA | TRBJ2-7 | TRBV27
ASSSLAREQY | NA | TRBJ2-7 | TRBV5-6
ASSKAGGWSTEAF | NA | TRBJ1-1 | TRBV11-2
ASSQRGSYNEQF | TRBD2 | TRBJ2-1 | TRBV3-1/TRBV3-2
ASSEVPGGTEAF | TRBD1 | TRBJ1-1 | TRBV2